This T cell receptor beta chain is drawn from a study of T cell clonality in common variable immunodeficiency (dated by TCRdb to between 2014 and 2016). Results the study describes overall, beyond this receptor: Patient heterogeneity within the CVID cohort put limits on correlating repertoire features with clinical complications. Despite equal DNA input, controls averaged about 81,820 unique sequences per sample versus 30,000 to 40,000 in CVID samples. CVID subjects shared fewer TCRbeta clones with each other than healthy controls did (p < 0.0001). CVID TCRbeta sequences reportedly showed fewer deletions and N-nucleotide insertions and lacked highly modified clones with 13 or more V deletions. The authors noted that sequencing repertoires of T cell subpopulations would be needed to clarify what caused the increased clonality in CVID. Increased TCRbeta clonality was found in CVID subjects compared with healthy controls (t-test p = 0.018), with the increase being most characteristic of about a third of subjects.

Equivalent amounts of genomic DNA from CVID and control samples were used as sequencing input. For every sample, a 60 bp segment covering the rearranged TCRbeta CDR3 region was amplified and then sequenced. The immunoSEQ assay, a bias-corrected multiplex PCR combined with high-throughput sequencing, was used to amplify TCRbeta. From the authors' description of their analysis: Every unique nucleotide sequence was considered a clone and was annotated with V, D and J genes, copy number and frequency. Sequences were labeled productive if in frame, and non-productive if out of frame or containing stop codons. As previously described, clonality was calculated on the basis of Shannon's entropy. The predicted amino acid sequences of productive clones were used to derive the mean CDR3 Kyte-Doolittle hydropathy. Hierarchical clustering of scaled V gene usage was performed with the R hclust function using Manhattan distance and complete linkage. Clone sharing by CDR3 amino acid sequence was assessed by resampling 12 repertoires per group over 100 rounds. The repertoires were searched for 70 published EBV-specific TCRbeta sequences and fewer than 250 published CMV-specific TCRbeta sequences. A couple of CVID samples that yielded fewer than 10,000 sequences were excluded from the analysis, so approximately 40 CVID repertoires were retained. TCRdb carries this immuneACCESS record with in-frame sequences only. Its versions omit some clonotypes, under half of them owing to an unresolved V gene in the studies checked, with the rest unexplained. D and trimming come from the DNA, and the V and J calls and clone size come from that table. For this sample, around 47,000 clones appear and none is a singleton. The top ten clones comprise 2% to 2.5% of the sample.

Both CVID patients and healthy controls were predominantly of Caucasian heritage. Heparinized peripheral whole blood samples of about 4.5 to 8.5 ml were obtained from each donor. TCRbeta CDR3 repertoires were sequenced from genomic DNA of adults with common variable immune deficiency (CVID) and healthy adult controls. A total of 22 healthy adult volunteers (about 12 female and 10 male; age range about 20 to 70 years, mean age around 35) were included in the control group. Diluted blood was density-centrifuged over Hypaque 1077 or Ficoll-Paque to isolate peripheral blood mononuclear cells. Genomic DNA was extracted from unsorted mononuclear cells by Qiagen column purification or by a centrifugation-based method. This clone appeared many times. Its antigen is unknown. Coverage ceases 3 residues before the CDR3 finishes, and the germline J gene fills in the end. Between the V and J ends, shortened by 6 bases and 7 bases respectively, the junction contains 9 bases. From its cysteine to its phenylalanine, the CDR3 spans 12 amino acids. Only the CDR3 bases that were read are kept: 27 of them, in frame from base 1. The germline V gene specifies MNHEY as CDR1 and SVGEGT as CDR2.

This receptor was identified in a person between 18 and 75 years old in good health. What was sequenced was peripheral blood mononuclear cells. This chain is built from TRBV6-2 or TRBV6-3 and TRBJ2-2, with a tentative D gene TRBD1 over 6 matching bases. CDR3 sequence: CASRTGIGELFF. The sequenced CDR3 bases are TGTGCCAGCAGAACAGGGATCGGGGAG.